The present TCR beta chain was sequenced within a study of blood T cell repertoires in COVID-19 (dated by TCRdb to about 2020). Regarding the study in general: Samples from collaborators originated in the United States, Italy and Spain and spanned both the acute and convalescent phases of COVID-19. Samples were obtained from the ongoing ImmuneRACE study (first 160 participants) and from 1,254 subjects provided by 6 global collaborators. Subjects who had been exposed to COVID-19, were actively infected with it, or had recovered from it provided the deeply sampled blood TCRbeta repertoires that made up the dataset. Nearly every sample came with metadata listing a de-identified subject ID, COVID-19 status, age in years and sex. The prospective study material was composed of cDNA or gDNA derived from T cells, B-cell-depleted T cells, or PBMCs. The repertoires were released in a freely available public database meant as a resource for research on the immune response to SARS-CoV-2. Where available, HLA class I and class II types were obtained from metadata supplied by the sample provider rather than from assay-based typing. Overall results and qualifications from the work: How much clinical and demographic metadata was included differed by source and by participant, and the metadata was provided uncurated.

CDR1 and CDR2 were assigned from the germline V gene as SNHLY and FYNNEI. The germline V and J ends show losses of 4 bases and 0 bases respectively, and no gene match explains 7 bases of the junction. Measured from the cysteine to the phenylalanine, the CDR3 is 16 residues long. Just the 48-base CDR3 DNA is kept, in frame starting at base 1. The immunoSEQ Assay, a bias-controlled multiplex PCR, was used to amplify TCRbeta CDR3 regions from genomic DNA. In the original analysis: Nucleated cell counts per sample were estimated from amplification of reference gene primers within the assay. Sequence reads were collapsed and filtered to measure the absolute abundance of every unique TCRbeta CDR3 rearrangement. For each sample, productive Simpson clonality was calculated by taking the square root of Simpson's diversity index across productive rearrangements. Sourced from immuneACCESS, this table was stored by TCRdb with only in-frame sequences that have V and J called. A share of the clones is absent; for the studies checked, an unresolved V gene accounts for under half, and the remainder has no known explanation. For V, J and clone size, that table is used; D and trimming come from the DNA. The sample table contains roughly 280,000 clones; only one count was recorded for roughly 88% of them. 8% to 13% of the sample is in the top ten clones.

Collaborating institutions collected whole blood in K2EDTA tubes following their own protocols. For TCRbeta analysis, collaborators shipped samples as frozen whole blood, isolated PBMCs, or DNA extracted from either of those sample types. As to this clone: The target of this receptor is not known. It has no much larger one-base neighbor in the sample; base qualities were not kept.

The sequencing sample was made of peripheral blood. The source is a woman between 65 and 79 years old with acute or convalescent COVID-19. The chain is assembled from TRBV2 and TRBJ2-7; 9 bases in the middle match TRBD1. This receptor carries the CDR3 CASSVGPGQGSYEQYF. The nucleotide sequence reads as follows: TGTGCCAGCAGTGTAGGCCCGGGACAGGGCTCCTACGAGCAGTACTTC.